These 15 T cell receptor beta chains share one sample of origin, sequenced in a study of OX40 agonist ivuxolimab in advanced cancers. TCRdb's table, derived via immunoSEQ multiplex PCR, lists solely in-frame clones and lacks some. The sample gives tens of thousands of clones, approximately 87% of which show up once; approximately 1.8% is in the top ten. The sequences come from CD4+ or CD8+ T cells sorted from blood, collected in a trial of the OX40 agonist ivuxolimab. These receptors originate from an adult with an advanced solid tumor such as melanoma, head and neck, liver or kidney cancer.

The chain recombines TRBV7-9 with TRBJ1-2; a weak D match, TRBD1 (6 bases). The germline V gene has CDR1 SEHNR and CDR2 FQNEAQ (reference sequence). This CDR3 region has 14 residues. V shed 5 bases and J shed 3 bases, with 13 bases lying between them. The CDR3 sequence is CASSIVDSYYGYTF. CDR3 nucleotides: TGTGCCAGCAGCATAGTGGACAGTTACTATGGCTACACCTTC.

CDR3 sequence reads: CASRLAGRNTGELFF. The CDR3 nucleotides are TGTGCCAGCAGGTTAGCGGGACGGAACACCGGGGAGCTGTTTTTT. V is TRBV6-6 and J is TRBJ2-2, with 8 bases aligning to TRBD2. The trim removed 6 bases at V and 1 base at J, leaving 4 bases unmatched. Germline CDR1 and CDR2: MNHNY and SVGAGI (reference sequence). CDR3 length: 15 residues.

The chain combines TRBV5-1 with TRBJ1-1; TRBD1 matches at 9 bases. J was trimmed by 6 bases and V by 0 bases; bases with no gene match: 6. Germline V gene sequence: CDR1 SGHRS, CDR2 YFSETQ. The CDR3 contains 15 residues. CDR3 loop: CASSLATGGVSEAFF. The CDR3 bases are TGCGCCAGCAGCTTGGCAACAGGGGGCGTCTCTGAAGCTTTCTTT.

This chain uses TRBV10-3 with TRBJ1-5, with 8 bases aligning to TRBD1. V trimming: 2 bases; J trimming: 6 bases; junction bases outside the gene matches: 6. This CDR3 is 15 amino acids long. The germline V gene encodes CDR1 ENHRY and CDR2 SYGVKD. The CDR3 reads CAISEGQGIGQPQHF. The CDR3 bases are TGTGCCATCAGTGAGGGACAGGGTATAGGTCAGCCCCAGCATTTT.

The chain joins TRBV10-1 to TRBJ2-4; D call uncertain. Trimming stripped 3 bases from V and 4 bases from J, with 7 bases between. There are 13 residues in the CDR3. Per the germline V gene, CDR1 is WNHNN and CDR2 is SYGVQD (reference sequence). CDR3 amino acids: CASSEDGKNIQYF. The CDR3 coding sequence is TGCGCCAGCAGTGAAGACGGAAAAAACATTCAGTACTTC.

The rearrangement uses TRBV5-4 and TRBJ1-1; D gene uncertain. The germline V gene encodes CDR1 SGHNT and CDR2 YYREEE (reference sequence). V lost 3 bases and J lost 2, with 14 bases in between. The CDR3 extends over 15 amino acids. CDR3 nucleotide sequence: TGTGCCAGCAGCTCCATGGTCGGGCGTAACACTGAAGCTTTCTTT. It yields the protein CASSSMVGRNTEAFF. Drawing the rest from reference TRBV5-4 and TRBJ1-1, the complete variable domain is ETGVTQSPTHLIKTRGQQVTLRCSSQSGHNTVSWYQQALGQGPQFIFQYYREEENGRGNFPPRFSGLQFPNYSSELNVNALELDDSALYLCASSSMVGRNTEAFFGQGTRLTVV.

The chain is built from TRBV28 and TRBJ2-2, with 7 positions matching TRBD1. V lost 6 bases and J lost 3; bases outside the gene matches: 10. Germline assignment: CDR1 MDHEN and CDR2 SYDVKM. CDR3 length: 16 amino acids. The CDR3 DNA reads TGTGCCAGCAGAAGGGATGGGACAGCTTACACCGGGGAGCTGTTTTTT. It codes for CASRRDGTAYTGELFF.

The chain is built from TRBV6-5 and TRBJ2-1; D possibly corresponds to TRBD2 (6 bases). The CDR3 covers 15 residues. The germline CDR1 and CDR2 sequences are MNHEY and SVGAGI. V shed 5 bases and J shed 7 bases, with 18 bases lying between them. This CDR3 is CASSQLRSGRNEQFF. CDR3 DNA: TGTGCCAGCAGTCAATTAAGATCGGGGAGGAATGAGCAGTTCTTC.

V is TRBV7-4 and J is TRBJ2-7, with D maybe TRBD1 (5 bases). The V and J ends lost 5 bases and 4 bases respectively, with 15 bases between them. CDR3 length equals 14 residues. Germline V gives CDR1 SGHVT, CDR2 SQSDAQ. CDR3 sequence: CASSPDGGAYEQYV. CDR3 in DNA: TGTGCCAGCAGCCCCGATGGTGGGGCTTACGAGCAGTACGTC.

The chain combines TRBV28 with TRBJ1-3, with D possibly being TRBD1 (6 bases). The CDR3 has 12 residues. Germline CDR1 reads MDHEN; CDR2 reads SYDVKM. V lost 7 bases, J lost 9 bases, and 13 bases lay in between. CDR3 bases: TGTGCCAGCAACCTACAGGGAGGCACCATATATTTT. Amino acid sequence: CASNLQGGTIYF.

The chain couples TRBV5-1 to TRBJ1-5; 7 bases agree with TRBD1. Germline V lookup: CDR1 SGHRS, CDR2 YFSETQ. J was trimmed by 5 bases and V by 4 bases; bases with no gene match: 9. CDR3 length equals 15 residues. The CDR3 DNA reads TGCGCCAGCAGCCCGTATCAGGGGGGGGATCAGCCCCAGCATTTT. The encoded protein is CASSPYQGGDQPQHF.

The CDR3 protein is CASSPNRNTEAFF. The CDR3 coding sequence is TGTGCCAGCAGCCCCAACAGAAACACTGAAGCTTTCTTT. The V gene is TRBV7-2, the J gene TRBJ1-1; unclear D gene. CDR1 is SGHTA and CDR2 is FQGNSA in the germline V gene. V shed 5 bases and J shed 2 bases, with 9 bases lying between them. The CDR3 extends over 13 amino acids.

The V gene is TRBV19, the J gene TRBJ2-4, with 8 bases aligning to TRBD2. The CDR3 contains 14 residues. V gave up 4 bases and J gave up 7 bases; unmatched junction bases: 6. Germline V CDR1 and CDR2: LNHDA, SQIVND (reference sequence). Here the CDR3 reads CASSKSGGGNIQYF. DNA for the CDR3: TGTGCCAGTAGTAAAAGCGGGGGCGGGAACATTCAGTACTTC.

The gene calls are TRBV4-2 and TRBJ1-2; tentatively, D is TRBD1 (6 bases). V was trimmed by 5 bases and J by 2 bases, leaving 9 bases between them. Germline assignment: CDR1 LGHNA and CDR2 YNFKEQ. This CDR3 has 13 residues. The CDR3 region has the DNA TGTGCCAGCAGCGTGGACAGAAACTATGGCTACACCTTC. This translates into CASSVDRNYGYTF.

This clone is a singleton in its sample. V gene TRBV28 combines with J gene TRBJ1-1; D gene unclear. Germline V gene lookup returns CDR1 MDHEN and CDR2 SYDVKM. The CDR3 contains 14 residues. With 8 bases removed from V and 1 base from J, the gap between germline ends came to 14 bases. CDR3 sequence: CASQGASPNTEAFF. DNA for the CDR3: TGTGCCAGCCAAGGTGCGAGCCCGAACACTGAAGCTTTCTTT.